This T cell receptor (beta chain) was recorded in a study of T cells in Graves' hyperthyroidism and ophthalmopathy. There were TCR beta CDR3 regions amplified from RNA transcripts. Researchers ran a first-round RT-PCR on the TCR CDR3 using the HTBI primer set. MiXCR, run by TCRdb on the multiplex PCR reads, gives a single entry per CDR3 protein. The table lists hundreds of thousands of distinct CDR3 sequences, about a sixth of them singletons. This clonotype was detected a few times. The CDR3 runs 23 residues. V was clipped by 0 bases and J by 2 bases; unmatched bases: 23. Germline assignment: CDR1 LGHNA and CDR2 YSLEER.

What was sequenced was blood. The sequence was obtained from a woman aged 18-29 years with Graves' hyperthyroidism. The chain links TRBV4-3 to TRBJ2-1, with 9 bases matching TRBD2. The CDR3 loop is CASSQEDHRGTSGRGGPYNEQFF. The CDR3 coding sequence is TGCGCCAGCAGCCAAGAAGATCATAGAGGGACCTCTGGGCGGGGGGGCCCCTACAATGAGCAGTTCTTC.